The 20 T cell receptor beta chains below all came from one sample that was sequenced in a study of T cell clusters in autoimmune cytopenias. TRB was amplified from approximately 230 ng of peripheral blood genomic DNA per sample. TRB was amplified by touch-down multiplex PCR, primer pools A and B combined. From the multiplex PCR reads, TCRdb lists one entry per CDR3 protein and no DNA. The table counts some 5,700 distinct CDR3 sequences; about 40% lies in the top ten. This sample also belongs to another study, concerning T cell repertoires in aging, cancer and after chemotherapy.

The sequenced sample consisted of peripheral blood. The receptors come from a human donor in good health.

According to its frequency, this clonotype is medium-sized (0.01 to 0.1%). The chain uses TRBV29-1 and TRBJ2-2; TCRdb indicates TRBD2, and absent DNA this call remains unverified. The CDR3 sequence is 14 residues long. Germline values: CDR1 SQVTM, CDR2 ANQGSEA. The CDR3 protein is CSGGAAGSTGELFF.

This sequence joins TRBV12-3 or TRBV12-4 and TRBJ1-2; TCRdb outputs TRBD1, but without DNA this stays unchecked. CDR3 size: 12 residues. The CDR3: CAIRDPNYGYTF.

This rearrangement joins TRBV24-1 to TRBJ2-1; TCRdb calls TRBD1, which cannot be checked without DNA. Germline CDR1 reads KGHDR; CDR2 reads SFDVKD. CDR3 length: 14 residues. Here the CDR3 reads CATSDEGGRDEQFF.

By frequency, this clonotype is medium-sized (0.01 to 0.1%). J is TRBJ1-2 and V is TRBV13; the TRBD1 assignment by TCRdb is unverifiable without DNA. This CDR3 is 15 amino acids long. Germline CDR1 reads PRHDT; CDR2 reads FYEKMQ (reference sequence). CDR3: CASSAYQTGGYGYTF.

This clonotype is labeled medium-sized (0.01 to 0.1%) based on frequency. The rearrangement uses TRBV29-1 and TRBJ1-1. Per the germline V gene, CDR1 is SQVTM and CDR2 is ANQGSEA. This CDR3 has 13 amino acids. CDR3 sequence: CSVRPTMNTEAFF.

The J gene is TRBJ1-6, the V gene TRBV9. This CDR3 comprises 15 residues. Germline-derived CDR1 and CDR2 are SGDLS and YYNGEE. The CDR3 reads CASSVGQVLNSPLHF.

V and J are TRBV30 and TRBJ1-3. This CDR3 comprises 15 residues. CDR1 and CDR2 from the germline V gene are GTSNPN and SVGIG (reference sequence). CDR3 amino acids: CAWSRLGTPGNTIYF.

This chain uses TRBV6-1 with TRBJ1-5. The CDR3 extends over 16 amino acids. From germline, CDR1 is MNHNS and CDR2 SASEGT. Here the CDR3 reads CASKGWSGLSNQPQHF.

The CDR3 reads CASSVDTGGEAFF. The chain combines TRBV5-1 with TRBJ1-1. The CDR3 runs 13 residues. The germline V gene has CDR1 SGHRS and CDR2 YFSETQ.

The J gene is TRBJ1-4, the V gene TRBV6-2 or TRBV6-3; the TCRdb call, TRBD1, lacks DNA for checking. Looked up from germline, CDR1 is MNHEY and CDR2 is SVGEGT. The CDR3 has 16 residues. CDR3: CASSQTGGTENEKLFF.

This chain's CDR3 is CSTQRADQETQYF. J is TRBJ2-5 and V is TRBV20-1. In germline, CDR1 is DFQATT, CDR2 SNEGSKA (reference sequence). This CDR3 has 13 amino acids.

The rearrangement uses TRBV4-2 and TRBJ2-7; absent DNA, TCRdb's TRBD2 call cannot be checked. The germline V gene encodes CDR1 LGHNA and CDR2 YNFKEQ. The CDR3 is 16 residues long. The CDR3 reads CASSQDGTSGSYEQYF.

This clonotype shows up as medium-sized by frequency. V gene TRBV6-5 combines with J gene TRBJ1-2; lacking DNA, the TRBD1 call made by TCRdb goes unchecked. The CDR3 is 18 residues long. Germline V gives CDR1 MNHEY, CDR2 SVGAGI. This CDR3 is CASSYSSAETHMNYGYTF.

This chain links TRBV5-6 with TRBJ2-5; TCRdb indicates TRBD1, and absent DNA this call remains unverified. Looked up from germline, CDR1 is SGHDT and CDR2 is YYEEEE. The CDR3 covers 16 residues. The CDR3 spells CASSLDGGGWEETQYF.

The V call is TRBV20-1, the J call TRBJ1-4; with no DNA, the TCRdb D assignment of TRBD1 cannot be verified. The germline gives CDR1 DFQATT, CDR2 SNEGSKA (reference sequence). CDR3 size: 14 residues. The CDR3 is CSARDGGRNEKLFF.

Measured by frequency, this clonotype is medium-sized (0.01 to 0.1%). J is TRBJ1-2 and V is TRBV30; absent DNA, TCRdb's TRBD1 call cannot be checked. The CDR3 runs to 13 residues. Germline CDR1 and CDR2: GTSNPN and SVGIG (reference sequence). CDR3 amino acids: CAWRLAQGLGYTF.

This clonotype is medium-sized (0.01 to 0.1%) by frequency. V and J are TRBV29-1 and TRBJ2-1; TCRdb's assignment of TRBD2 cannot be checked, as there is no DNA. The CDR3 is 16 residues long. Germline loops: CDR1 SQVTM, CDR2 ANQGSEA. The CDR3: CSVEDPGRVTYNEQFF.

The chain recombines TRBV7-6 with TRBJ1-2; the D call of TRBD1 rests on TCRdb alone, since no DNA is present to check it. This CDR3 has 13 residues. CDR1 SGHVS and CDR2 FNYEAQ come from the germline V gene. This CDR3 is CASSLQGGDGYTF.

This clonotype shows up as medium-sized by frequency. The J gene is TRBJ1-1, the V gene TRBV19. CDR3 size: 17 residues. Germline V CDR1 and CDR2: LNHDA, SQIVND (reference sequence). The CDR3 loop reads CASSQLGGGQMNTEAFF.

The chain has TRBV4-3 and TRBJ1-2; with no DNA, the TCRdb D assignment of TRBD1 cannot be verified. This CDR3 is built from 14 residues. The germline V gene encodes CDR1 LGHNA and CDR2 YSLEER. The CDR3 reads CASSLEGGDYGYTF.